Listed below are T cell receptor beta chains from one sample, sequenced in a study of neoadjuvant anti-PD-1 for oral cavity cancer. Repertoires were generated with immunoSEQ multiplex PCR, while TCRdb's copy carries only in-frame clones and drops some. The sample contains about 68,000 clones, roughly 85% of which appear only once. This material consisted of PBMCs, taken after nivolumab (anti-PD-1) treatment. The receptors originated from a person between 40 and 79 years old with oral cavity squamous cell carcinoma. CDR3s include the opening cysteine and the closing phenylalanine or tryptophan. A D gene is named only where the DNA matches it firmly. Some rows mark clone size as missing; the rest say once, few, many or name a class of expanded clone.

v_call,j_call,d_call,clone_size,cdr3_aa,cdr3_nt
TRBV2,TRBJ2-1,.,.,CASTDRYNEQFF,TGTGCCAGCACGGACAGATACAATGAGCAGTTCTTC
TRBV5-1,TRBJ2-3,.,.,CASSWGDGNRADTQYF,TGCGCCAGCAGCTGGGGGGACGGGAACCGGGCAGATACGCAGTATTTT
TRBV19,TRBJ1-1,.,.,CASSRGDRLGTEAFF,TGTGCCAGTAGTAGAGGGGACCGCCTCGGAACTGAAGCTTTCTTT
TRBV28,TRBJ2-5,.,.,CASSPVDVRRFPKETQYF,TGTGCCAGCAGTCCGGTCGACGTGCGGAGATTTCCCAAAGAGACCCAGTACTTC
TRBV10-2,TRBJ1-1,.,.,CASSSLRELSTEAFF,TGCGCCAGCAGCTCCTTGAGAGAATTGAGCACTGAAGCTTTCTTT
TRBV6-6,TRBJ1-4,.,.,CASSYRDSWEKLFF,TGTGCCAGCAGTTACCGGGACTCGTGGGAAAAACTGTTTTTT
TRBV28,TRBJ1-2,.,.,CASSLGQGGYTF,TGTGCCAGCAGTTTGGGGCAGGGGGGCTACACCTTC
TRBV5-6,TRBJ2-1,.,.,CASGTYNEQFF,TGTGCCAGCGGCACATACAATGAGCAGTTCTTC
TRBV7-3,TRBJ2-5,TRBD1,once,CASSHRDSPSETQYF,TGTGCCAGCAGCCACCGGGACAGCCCCTCAGAGACCCAGTACTTC
TRBV5-5,TRBJ2-5,.,.,CAGGLQETQYF,TGTGCCGGAGGGCTCCAAGAGACCCAGTACTTC
TRBV6-1,TRBJ2-6,TRBD2,.,CASSAGVDGANVLTF,TGTGCCAGCAGCGCGGGGGTGGATGGGGCCAACGTCCTGACTTTC
TRBV5-1,TRBJ1-2,.,few,CASSLEGYGYTF,TGCGCCAGCAGCTTGGAAGGGTATGGCTACACCTTC
TRBV5-1,TRBJ2-2,.,.,CASSWSREAGELFF,TGCGCCAGCAGCTGGAGCCGAGAGGCCGGGGAGCTGTTTTTT
TRBV30,TRBJ2-7,.,.,CAWSENWSYEQYF,TGTGCCTGGAGTGAAAATTGGTCCTACGAGCAGTACTTC
TRBV27,TRBJ2-5,TRBD2,.,CASSLGLGETQYF,TGTGCCAGCAGTTTGGGACTAGGAGAGACCCAGTACTTC
TRBV28,TRBJ2-1,.,few,CASSLRGPSYNEQFF,TGTGCCAGCAGTTTAAGAGGGCCGTCCTACAATGAGCAGTTCTTC
TRBV2,TRBJ2-2,.,.,CASSVLNTGELFF,TGTGCCAGCAGTGTCTTGAACACCGGGGAGCTGTTTTTT
TRBV15,TRBJ2-1,.,few,CATSRVGATSYNEQFF,TGTGCCACCAGCAGAGTTGGGGCGACCTCCTACAATGAGCAGTTCTTC
TRBV7-8,TRBJ2-1,TRBD2,.,CASSSTPGLARYNEQFF,TGTGCCAGCAGCTCCACCCCGGGACTAGCGAGATACAATGAGCAGTTCTTC
TRBV4-2,TRBJ2-7,TRBD2,.,CASSLAGTSVYEQYF,TGTGCCAGCAGCCTTGCCGGGACTAGCGTCTACGAGCAGTACTTC
TRBV4-1,TRBJ2-1,TRBD1,.,CASATGTGGINEQFF,TGCGCCAGCGCCACCGGGACAGGGGGAATCAATGAGCAGTTCTTC
TRBV20-1,TRBJ2-1,.,.,CSARSSEQFF,TGCAGTGCTAGAAGCAGTGAGCAGTTCTTC
TRBV7-9,TRBJ1-2,.,.,CASSPRGGLIYYGYTF,TGTGCCAGCAGCCCCCGGGGAGGACTCATTTACTATGGCTACACCTTC
TRBV10-3,TRBJ2-3,.,.,CAISESPTGIDTQYF,TGTGCCATCAGTGAGTCCCCCACAGGGATAGATACGCAGTATTTT
TRBV2,TRBJ2-1,.,.,CASSAELASYNEQFF,TGTGCCAGCAGTGCGGAACTTGCCTCCTACAATGAGCAGTTCTTC
TRBV2,TRBJ2-7,TRBD2,.,CASSVLAGAPYEQYF,TGTGCCAGCAGTGTACTAGCGGGAGCCCCCTACGAGCAGTACTTC
TRBV11-2,TRBJ2-3,.,.,CASSSGGTDTQYF,TGTGCCAGCAGCTCGGGAGGCACAGATACGCAGTATTTT
TRBV6-5,TRBJ1-2,.,.,CASRLLGAGESYTF,TGTGCCAGCCGCCTATTGGGGGCGGGCGAGAGCTACACCTTC
TRBV25-1,TRBJ2-5,TRBD2,.,CASSDNLAGQETQYF,TGTGCCAGCAGTGACAATCTAGCGGGCCAAGAGACCCAGTACTTC
TRBV7-9,TRBJ2-7,TRBD1,once,CASSYRDSSSYEQYF,TGTGCCAGCAGCTACCGGGACAGCAGCTCCTACGAGCAGTACTTC
TRBV27,TRBJ2-5,TRBD1,.,CASSQRQGTQETQYF,TGTGCCAGCAGTCAACGACAGGGAACCCAAGAGACCCAGTACTTC
TRBV19,TRBJ1-1,.,.,CASRAQGNTEAFF,TGTGCCAGTAGGGCACAGGGGAACACTGAAGCTTTCTTT
TRBV30,TRBJ1-2,.,.,CAWSVLGPGGYTF,TGTGCCTGGAGTGTATTGGGACCTGGGGGCTACACCTTC
TRBV28,TRBJ2-1,.,.,CASSRGVGGNYNEQFF,TGTGCCAGCAGTCGAGGGGTGGGCGGAAACTACAATGAGCAGTTCTTC